A single T cell receptor (beta chain) is shown here with its context. This clone is a singleton in its sample. There is no known antigen for this receptor. Per-base quality was not reported, and no clone a single base away is much larger than it. Collaborating institutions collected whole blood in K2EDTA tubes following their own protocols. For TCRbeta analysis, collaborators shipped samples as frozen whole blood, isolated PBMCs, or DNA extracted from either of those sample types. The sample comes from a study of blood T cell repertoires in COVID-19 (dated by TCRdb to the early 2020s). Broadly, across the study: Samples covering the acute and convalescent phases of COVID-19 were provided by collaborators in the United States, Italy and Spain. The material from the prospective study consisted of cDNA or gDNA derived from T cells, B-cell-depleted T cells, or PBMCs. Deeply sampled blood TCRbeta repertoires from subjects exposed to, actively infected with, or recovered from COVID-19 were included in the dataset. A freely available public database, intended as a resource for researchers studying the immune response to SARS-CoV-2, is where the repertoires were released. Samples were obtained from the ongoing ImmuneRACE study (first 160 participants) and from about 1,300 subjects provided by 6 global collaborators. Sample metadata almost always included a de-identified subject ID, COVID-19 status, age in years and sex. Where available, HLA class I and class II types were obtained from metadata supplied by the sample provider rather than from assay-based typing.

Germline trimming amounts to 6 bases on V and 7 bases on J, with 13 as the count of junction bases outside the gene matches. CDR3 length: 17 amino acids, cysteine to phenylalanine. Kept here is only the CDR3 DNA, which spans 51 bases and is read in frame from base 1. The germline V gene (reference sequence) supplies CDR1 MNHNY and CDR2 SVGAGI. TCRbeta CDR3 regions were amplified from genomic DNA by means of the immunoSEQ Assay, a bias-controlled multiplex PCR. As for the authors' bioinformatics: Within the assay, amplification of reference gene primers was used to estimate how many nucleated cells each sample contained. To quantify the absolute abundance of each unique TCRbeta CDR3 rearrangement, sequence reads were collapsed and filtered. Productive Simpson clonality was computed per sample as the square root of Simpson's diversity index over productive rearrangements. Not all clones reach the TCRdb copy of this immuneACCESS table, which keeps in-frame sequences only. Checked studies attribute under half of the gap to unresolved V genes and leave the rest unexplained. V and J calls plus clone size are reproduced from that table; the DNA served to infer D and trimming. In all, the sample holds roughly 30,000 clones, and 70% to 90% of those were seen once. The top ten hold about 6% of the sample.

The study at large found these results: The amount of clinical and demographic metadata varied by source and participant and was provided uncurated.

Recombination joined TRBV6-6 with TRBJ1-4, with 11 bases aligning to TRBD1. The sequence came from a human donor in a cohort sampled during active COVID-19. The source material was peripheral blood. At the DNA level, the sequence is TGTGCCAGCAGCCGACTGAAAGAGGACAGGGGGCGTGAAAAACTGTTTTTT. Translated, it gives CASSRLKEDRGREKLFF.